This T cell receptor beta chain was recovered during a study of blood T cell repertoires in COVID-19. Study summary: Samples taken during acute and convalescent COVID-19 were collected in the United States, Italy and Spain.

Measured with immunoSEQ multiplex PCR; TCRdb has only the in-frame clones, and not every one. The sample lists 300,000 to 400,000 clones; about 87% were seen once. Germline V gene data show CDR1 as LNHDA and CDR2 as SQIVND (reference sequence). This CDR3 spans 15 amino acids. The V segment lost 4 bases and the J segment 4 bases; nucleotides outside the gene matches: 6. The TCR was taken from a man younger than 40 who had recovered from COVID-19. Sequenced: PBMCs or T cells enriched from blood (not recorded which). The chain carries TRBV19 and TRBJ2-7, with TRBD2 matching over 11 bases. The CDR3 nucleotides are TGTGCCAGTAGTACGATAGCGGGGGGGCAGTACGAGCAGTACTTC. Residues: CASSTIAGGQYEQYF. Full variable domain (remainder filled in from reference TRBV19 and TRBJ2-7): DGGITQSPKYLFRKEGQNVTLSCEQNLNHDAMYWYRQDPGQGLRLIYYSQIVNDFQKGDIAEGYSVSREKKESFPLTVTSAQKNPTAFYLCASSTIAGGQYEQYFGPGTRLTVT.